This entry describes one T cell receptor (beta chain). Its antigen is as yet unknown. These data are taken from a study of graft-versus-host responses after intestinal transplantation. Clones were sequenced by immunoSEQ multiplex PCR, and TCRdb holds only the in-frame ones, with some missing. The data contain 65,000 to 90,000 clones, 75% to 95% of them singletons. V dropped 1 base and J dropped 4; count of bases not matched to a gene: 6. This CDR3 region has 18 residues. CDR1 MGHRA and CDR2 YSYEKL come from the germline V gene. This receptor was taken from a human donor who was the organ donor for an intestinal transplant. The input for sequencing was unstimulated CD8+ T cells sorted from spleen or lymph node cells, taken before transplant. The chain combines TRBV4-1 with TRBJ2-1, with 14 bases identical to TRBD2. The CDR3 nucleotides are TGCGCCAGCAGCCAAGGGCAGGGACTAGCGGGGGTTTACAATGAGCAGTTCTTC. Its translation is CASSQGQGLAGVYNEQFF.